Each of the 12 T cell receptor beta chains below was sequenced from the same sample in a study of cytomegalovirus exposure and HLA in healthy donors. The PCR was carried out with 60 Vbeta primers and 13 Jbeta primers. Method: immunoSEQ multiplex PCR; TCRdb's copy keeps in-frame clones and lacks some. The sample lists approximately 100,000 clones; around 85% were seen once. Sequenced: PBMCs. Every receptor here comes from a man in his thirties or forties in good health and CMV-seronegative.

V usage is TRBV5-4 and J usage is TRBJ2-2, with 7 nucleotides matching TRBD1. After removal of 6 bases from V and 7 bases from J, the junction contained 6 bases not matched to a gene. CDR1 SGHNT and CDR2 YYREEE come from the germline V gene (reference sequence). The CDR3 spans 13 residues. The DNA for the CDR3 is TGTGCCAGCAAAACAGGGGCCGACGGGGAGCTGTTTTTT. This sequence encodes CASKTGADGELFF.

This clone was detected only once. Here the CDR3 reads CASEGTVRFNEQFF. CDR3 nucleotides: TGTGCCAGCGAAGGGACAGTCCGGTTCAATGAGCAGTTCTTC. The chain couples TRBV2 to TRBJ2-1; 7 nucleotides line up with TRBD1. Unmatched junction bases numbered 10, after V lost 8 bases and J lost 6 bases. This CDR3 comprises 14 residues. Germline CDR1 reads SNHLY; CDR2 reads FYNNEI.

This chain links TRBV11-1 with TRBJ1-1; TRBD1 matches 9 bases. The CDR3 consists of 14 residues. With 5 bases clipped from V and 3 bases from J, the junction kept 4 bases outside the gene matches. Germline V gives CDR1 SGHAT, CDR2 FQDESV (reference sequence). The CDR3 DNA is TGTGCCAGCAGCCAGGGGACAGGGCACACTGAAGCTTTCTTT. Its protein product is CASSQGTGHTEAFF.

The J gene is TRBJ1-2, the V gene TRBV10-3; D is undetermined. The V end was cut by 7 bases, the J end by 7 bases, with 19 bases between. This CDR3 has 14 amino acids. Per the germline V gene, CDR1 is ENHRY and CDR2 is SYGVKD. The CDR3 DNA reads TGTGCCATCAAACCCACAGAGGGAGGAGCTGGCTACACCTTC. Residues: CAIKPTEGGAGYTF.

V gene TRBV4-1 combines with J gene TRBJ1-1; TRBD1 is a possible D gene (5 bases). Trimming took 1 base from V and 3 from J, leaving 15 bases between them. This CDR3 region has 16 residues. Germline CDR1 MGHRA, CDR2 YSYEKL. The CDR3 DNA is TGCGCCAGCAGCCAAGTGAAGGGGCAGGGTGACACTGAAGCTTTCTTT. Protein: CASSQVKGQGDTEAFF.

The rearrangement links TRBV5-4 to TRBJ2-7, with TRBD1 as a possible D gene (6 bases). This CDR3 region has 14 residues. The V and J ends lost 0 bases and 11 bases respectively, with 18 bases between them. Germline values: CDR1 SGHNT, CDR2 YYREEE (reference sequence). As DNA, the CDR3 is TGTGCCAGCAGCTTGGGGGGACACTTGGTTCGGAAGTACTTC. Encoded protein: CASSLGGHLVRKYF.

The gene calls are TRBV7-6 and TRBJ2-7; weak D call: TRBD1 (5 bases). The CDR3 has 13 residues. Germline values: CDR1 SGHVS, CDR2 FNYEAQ. V was clipped by 3 bases and J by 3 bases, with 9 bases between them. The CDR3 sequence: CASSFGQNYEQYF. CDR3 bases: TGTGCCAGCAGCTTTGGACAAAACTACGAGCAGTACTTC.

This clone was seen a single time. The rearrangement uses TRBV7-8 and TRBJ2-1; 11 bases agree with TRBD2. The CDR3 length is 14 residues. Germline V lookup: CDR1 SGHVS, CDR2 FQNEAQ. Trimming cost V 9 bases and J 15 bases; bases outside gene matches: 16. For the CDR3, the DNA is TGTGCCAGTTCTTCCGGGACTAGCGGTCTTAGACTGTTCTTC. Translation gives CASSSGTSGLRLFF.

This rearrangement joins TRBV6-5 to TRBJ1-4; perhaps TRBD1 as D (5 bases). Germline CDR1 reads MNHEY; CDR2 reads SVGAGI. Trimming removed 6 bases from V and 3 bases from J, with 8 bases in between. This CDR3 region has 13 residues. The CDR3 reads CASSGRANEKLFF. CDR3 nucleotides: TGTGCCAGCAGCGGCAGGGCTAATGAAAAACTGTTTTTT.

This chain uses TRBV29-1 with TRBJ1-2; D call uncertain. CDR1 and CDR2 (germline): SQVTM, ANQGSEA. The CDR3 totals 11 residues. V lost 4 bases to trimming and J lost 8 bases, with 11 bases between them. CDR3 loop: CSVGRAGGYTF. DNA of the CDR3: TGCAGCGTTGGTAGGGCGGGGGGCTACACCTTC.

This sequence joins TRBV7-2 and TRBJ1-1; D may be TRBD1 (5 bases). Germline CDR1 and CDR2: SGHTA and FQGNSA. This CDR3 has 15 amino acids. The V gene lost 5 bases and the J gene lost 6 bases, with 19 bases spanning the gap. DNA of the CDR3: TGTGCCAGCAGCCCCACTTTTCGGGGGGACCCTGAAGCTTTCTTT. Its protein product is CASSPTFRGDPEAFF.

This clone was observed once. V usage is TRBV7-3 and J usage is TRBJ1-1, with D hard to call. This CDR3 has 14 residues. The germline V gene encodes CDR1 SGHTA and CDR2 FQGTGA. Trimming left V 1 base short and J 6 bases short, with 12 bases between. The chain's CDR3 is CASSLNAQAAEAFF. CDR3 coding DNA: TGTGCCAGCAGCTTAAATGCCCAAGCGGCTGAAGCTTTCTTT.